Listed below are T cell receptor beta chains from one sample, sequenced in a study of shared clonotypes between healthy human individuals. TCRdb keeps only in-frame clones here, not all; method: immunoSEQ multiplex PCR. Here the sample spans about 1,900,000 clones, approximately 95% being singletons. Sequences were obtained from naive CD8+ T cells sorted from blood. Receptor source: a man aged 18-30 years in good health. CDR3s include the opening cysteine and the closing phenylalanine or tryptophan. D genes are given only for firm matches. The size of a clone is reported for some rows only, either as once, few or many, or as a class for expanded clones.

d_call	clone_size	v_call	j_call	cdr3_aa	cdr3_nt
.	.	TRBV7-2	TRBJ2-5	CASSGLSGQETQYF	TGTGCCAGCAGCGGGCTTTCGGGCCAAGAGACCCAGTACTTC
TRBD2	once	TRBV10-3	TRBJ2-1	CAISESGLAGPLPYNEQFF	TGTGCCATCAGTGAGTCCGGACTAGCGGGCCCCCTTCCCTACAATGAGCAGTTCTTC
TRBD1	.	TRBV29-1	TRBJ2-3	CSVDSGGPTDTQYF	TGCAGCGTTGATTCAGGGGGCCCCACAGATACGCAGTATTTT
.	once	TRBV4-1	TRBJ1-4	CASSLLRVGGLTNEKLFF	TGCGCCAGCAGCCTCCTCCGGGTTGGGGGTCTGACTAATGAAAAACTGTTTTTT
TRBD1	.	TRBV6-6	TRBJ2-2	CASSYLDRGVELFF	TGTGCCAGCAGTTACTTGGACAGGGGGGTGGAGCTGTTTTTT
TRBD2	.	TRBV5-8	TRBJ2-7	CASSLGLAGDYEQYF	TGTGCCAGCAGCTTGGGACTAGCGGGGGACTACGAGCAGTACTTC
.	.	TRBV27	TRBJ2-5	CASSPGAQGRETQYF	TGTGCCAGCAGCCCCGGGGCCCAGGGTCGGGAGACCCAGTACTTC
TRBD2	.	TRBV13	TRBJ2-1	CASSPAGGGYNEQFF	TGTGCCAGCAGCCCAGCGGGAGGGGGTTACAATGAGCAGTTCTTC
TRBD1	once	TRBV6-6	TRBJ1-6	CASSYVGTGGDSPLHF	TGTGCCAGCAGTTACGTCGGGACAGGGGGGGATTCACCCCTCCACTTT
TRBD1	.	TRBV14	TRBJ1-2	CASSLGQATYGYTF	TGTGCCAGCAGTTTGGGACAGGCCACCTATGGCTACACCTTC
.	.	TRBV18	TRBJ2-2	CASSPPPGGANTGELFF	TGTGCCAGCTCACCCCCACCGGGGGGCGCTAACACCGGGGAGCTGTTTTTT
.	.	TRBV10-3	TRBJ2-7	CAISADTSYEQYF	TGTGCCATCAGTGCAGACACCTCCTACGAGCAGTACTTC
.	.	TRBV30	TRBJ1-1	CAWIEVNTEAFF	TGTGCCTGGATCGAGGTGAACACTGAAGCTTTCTTT
.	.	TRBV30	TRBJ1-6	CAWSVLGEGNSPLHF	TGTGCCTGGAGTGTACTTGGAGAAGGGAATTCACCCCTCCACTTT
.	once	TRBV27	TRBJ2-1	CASMGEGGPEQFF	TGTGCCAGCATGGGTGAAGGGGGACCTGAGCAGTTCTTC
TRBD1	.	TRBV14	TRBJ1-1	CASSQDPIGQGNTEAFF	TGTGCCAGCAGCCAAGATCCTATCGGACAGGGGAACACTGAAGCTTTCTTT
TRBD1	.	TRBV19	TRBJ1-3	CASSGLQGTGNTIYF	TGTGCCAGTAGTGGGTTACAGGGGACCGGAAACACCATATATTTT
TRBD1	.	TRBV18	TRBJ2-7	CASSPRDSIYEQYF	TGTGCCAGCTCACCTCGGGACAGCATCTACGAGCAGTACTTC
.	few	TRBV10-2	TRBJ2-1	CASSDYNEQFF	TGCGCCAGCAGTGATTACAATGAGCAGTTCTTC
TRBD2	.	TRBV30	TRBJ2-1	CAWSLTSGNEQFF	TGTGCCTGGAGTCTGACTAGCGGTAATGAGCAGTTCTTC
TRBD2	once	TRBV7-9	TRBJ2-3	CASKPGLGHSDTQYF	TGTGCCAGCAAACCGGGACTAGGACATTCAGATACGCAGTATTTT
.	.	TRBV19	TRBJ2-7	CASAPTFVPRENYEQYF	TGTGCCAGCGCCCCGACGTTCGTGCCCCGTGAAAACTACGAGCAGTACTTC
.	once	TRBV6-1	TRBJ2-2	CASSEEISGEEDTGELFF	TGTGCCAGCAGTGAAGAGATTTCGGGGGAGGAGGACACCGGGGAGCTGTTTTTT
.	.	TRBV5-1	TRBJ2-1	CASSLHVYYNEQFF	TGCGCCAGCAGCTTGCACGTCTACTACAATGAGCAGTTCTTC
.	.	TRBV28	TRBJ1-3	CATTVELLSGNTIYF	TGTGCCACCACTGTCGAGTTACTCTCTGGAAACACCATATATTTT
.	.	TRBV7-9	TRBJ2-3	CASSFSVTDTQYF	TGTGCCAGCAGCTTTAGCGTGACAGATACGCAGTATTTT
TRBD1	few	TRBV7-2	TRBJ1-2	CASSFSTGATVEYGYTF	TGTGCCAGCAGCTTCTCGACAGGGGCTACCGTGGAATATGGCTACACCTTC
TRBD1	once	TRBV7-9	TRBJ2-3	CASSLGQGVADTQYF	TGTGCCAGCAGCTTAGGACAGGGGGTCGCAGATACGCAGTATTTT
.	.	TRBV7-2	TRBJ2-5	CASSLAGGLRETQYF	TGTGCCAGCAGCTTAGCGGGGGGCCTTCGGGAGACCCAGTACTTC
.	.	TRBV5-6	TRBJ2-4	CASSLSPGAKNIQYF	TGTGCCAGCAGCTTGAGTCCGGGAGCCAAAAACATTCAGTACTTC
TRBD2	.	TRBV5-6	TRBJ2-7	CASSSEPLVAGYYEQYF	TGTGCCAGCAGTTCTGAACCTTTGGTAGCGGGATACTACGAGCAGTACTTC
.	.	TRBV27	TRBJ2-1	CASRGADNEQFF	TGTGCCAGCAGGGGGGCTGACAATGAGCAGTTCTTC
.	.	TRBV7-9	TRBJ2-2	CASPPTTGELFF	TGTGCCAGCCCTCCAACCACCGGGGAGCTGTTTTTT
.	.	TRBV5-4	TRBJ1-1	CASSLRDTYRGTEAFF	TGTGCCAGCAGCCTCCGGGACACCTACCGAGGGACTGAAGCTTTCTTT
.	.	TRBV27	TRBJ2-7	CASSLGFSYEQYF	TGTGCCAGCAGTTTAGGCTTCTCCTACGAGCAGTACTTC
.	.	TRBV30	TRBJ1-2	CAWSPGEGAYGYTF	TGTGCCTGGAGTCCAGGGGAAGGGGCTTATGGCTACACCTTC
.	.	TRBV13	TRBJ2-3	CASSRESTDTQYF	TGTGCCAGCAGCCGAGAGTCCACAGATACGCAGTATTTT
.	.	TRBV10-3	TRBJ2-7	CAISVEGGVSYEQYF	TGTGCCATCAGTGTAGAGGGGGGGGTCTCCTACGAGCAGTACTTC
.	.	TRBV5-1	TRBJ2-7	CASTPGTVAYEQYF	TGCGCCAGCACCCCCGGGACGGTGGCATACGAGCAGTACTTC
.	.	TRBV28	TRBJ1-1	CASTASELMNTEAFF	TGTGCCAGCACCGCTTCAGAGCTTATGAACACTGAAGCTTTCTTT
.	.	TRBV2	TRBJ2-4	CASKEGGENIQYF	TGTGCCAGCAAAGAAGGAGGCGAAAACATTCAGTACTTC
TRBD1	.	TRBV6-1	TRBJ2-2	CASSAIRTGGTTGELFF	TGTGCCAGCAGTGCTATCAGGACAGGGGGCACCACCGGGGAGCTGTTTTTT
.	.	TRBV4-3	TRBJ1-1	CASSRNRDAWGNTEAFF	TGCGCCAGCAGCCGCAACCGGGACGCTTGGGGCAACACTGAAGCTTTCTTT
.	.	TRBV7-9	TRBJ2-7	CASSLVGLAAEDEQYF	TGTGCCAGCAGCTTAGTGGGGTTGGCTGCGGAGGACGAGCAGTACTTC
.	.	TRBV11-2	TRBJ2-7	CASSQWGPNYEQYF	TGTGCCAGCAGCCAATGGGGGCCCAACTACGAGCAGTACTTC
TRBD2	once	TRBV27	TRBJ2-1	CASSRLGLAGGSAYNEQFF	TGTGCCAGCAGTCGCCTGGGACTAGCGGGAGGGAGCGCCTACAATGAGCAGTTCTTC
.	.	TRBV28	TRBJ1-4	CASSLGGGFEKLFF	TGTGCCAGCAGTTTAGGGGGGGGCTTTGAAAAACTGTTTTTT
.	few	TRBV5-3	TRBJ1-2	CARSLEEDGVYGYTF	TGTGCCAGAAGCTTGGAGGAGGATGGGGTTTATGGCTACACCTTC
.	.	TRBV6-6	TRBJ1-2	CASSYPQLYGYTF	TGTGCCAGCAGTTACCCGCAGCTCTATGGCTACACCTTC
.	.	TRBV7-8	TRBJ1-5	CASSLVYNQPQHF	TGTGCCAGCAGCTTAGTATACAATCAGCCCCAGCATTTT
.	.	TRBV6-5	TRBJ1-1	CASSQFPDGNTEAFF	TGTGCCAGCAGTCAATTTCCGGACGGGAACACTGAAGCTTTCTTT
TRBD2	.	TRBV9	TRBJ2-3	CASSVDPAGGLPDTQYF	TGTGCCAGCAGCGTAGATCCGGCGGGGGGGCTTCCAGATACGCAGTATTTT
.	.	TRBV5-1	TRBJ2-1	CASSPYEGPSYNEQFF	TGCGCCAGCAGCCCGTATGAGGGGCCTTCCTACAATGAGCAGTTCTTC
.	.	TRBV11-2	TRBJ2-5	CASSWIQETQYF	TGTGCCAGCAGCTGGATCCAAGAGACCCAGTACTTC
.	.	TRBV5-4	TRBJ2-7	CASSSQEYEQYF	TGTGCCAGCAGCTCACAGGAGTACGAGCAGTACTTC
TRBD1	.	TRBV2	TRBJ2-5	CASSPGQAGWETQYF	TGTGCCAGCAGTCCCGGACAGGCCGGGTGGGAGACCCAGTACTTC
.	.	TRBV1	TRBJ2-5	CTKDTLSTQETQYF	TGCACCAAAGACACCTTAAGTACTCAAGAGACCCAGTACTTC
.	.	TRBV10-3	TRBJ2-1	CATGLSSYNEQFF	TGTGCCACCGGACTAAGCTCCTACAATGAGCAGTTCTTC
.	.	TRBV5-1	TRBJ1-1	CASSLTGYTEAFF	TGCGCCAGCAGCTTGACAGGTTATACTGAAGCTTTCTTT